This TCR beta chain was identified in a study of T cell responses to AZD1222 COVID-19 vaccine. Study-level results: The study identified only six AZD1222 recipients as seropositive at baseline. Increased Spike-specific TCR breadth and depth were observed after two AZD1222 doses. There were mostly white British donors and more females than males, and clonal diversity was possibly underestimated. As reported, nearly half of all spike-specific TCRs target variant regions that are unmutated.

The repertoire was sequenced with immunoSEQ multiplex PCR; TCRdb's copy has only in-frame clones and lacks some. The repertoire has 110,000 to 150,000 clones, roughly 90% of them found once; the top ten carry 2.5% to 4%. The germline V gene encodes CDR1 LNHDA and CDR2 SQIVND (reference sequence). V lost 7 bases to trimming and J lost 4 bases; unmatched junction nucleotides: 12. The CDR3 runs 15 residues. As for this clone: The antigen is undetermined.

The V call is TRBV19, the J call TRBJ1-1; the match to TRBD1 covers 7 bases. This TCR was recovered from an adult in good health. Sequencing was performed on peripheral blood, taken on day 0 of AZD1222 vaccination. The DNA for the CDR3 is TGTGCCAGTACCGCCGCGACAGGGTCGGGCACTGAAGCTTTCTTT. Translating it yields CASTAATGSGTEAFF.